This TCR beta chain was captured in a study of OX40 agonist ivuxolimab in advanced cancers. Study-level background: The study enrolled dose-escalation patients with hepatocellular carcinoma, melanoma, renal cell or head and neck cancer. Treatment received earlier with anti-PD-1, anti-PD-L1 or anti-CTLA-4 agents was allowed, and more than 35% had some.

Profiled with immunoSEQ multiplex PCR; TCRdb holds only in-frame clones, not every one. Of roughly 68,000 clones listed, approximately 90% are singletons. To note about this clone: Its cognate antigen is unknown.

Broader study findings: Patients who responded partially at 0.1-3.0 mg/kg showed clonal expansion ranking among the lowest.

The source was CD4+ or CD8+ T cells sorted from blood, collected in a trial of the OX40 agonist ivuxolimab. The sequence was obtained from an adult with an advanced solid tumor such as melanoma, head and neck, liver or kidney cancer.

CDR3 nucleotide sequence: TGTGCCAGCAGTCTAGCGGGAATATCAGATACGCAGTATTTT. Encoded protein: CASSLAGISDTQYF. This chain joins TRBV6-1 and TRBJ2-3, with 9 bases matching TRBD2. Trimming took 5 bases from V and 4 from J; bases not matched to a gene: 4. The CDR3 runs 14 residues. The germline V gene encodes CDR1 MNHNS and CDR2 SASEGT.